One sample yielded the 2 T cell receptor beta chains listed below, sequenced in a study of blood T cell repertoires in COVID-19 (dated by TCRdb to 2020 to 2022). The library was produced with the immunoSEQ multiplex PCR assay. Entries here come from immuneACCESS through TCRdb and include only in-frame sequences with V and J called. Some clones fail to appear in such tables; in the studies checked, an unresolved V gene covers under half of the shortfall, and the cause of the remainder is unknown. For this sample there are roughly 100,000 clones; roughly 87% appear just once. The ten largest account for over 5.5% of the sample. Material for sequencing was peripheral blood. These receptors were obtained from a man between 18 and 35 years old with COVID-19, enrolled during active disease.

This clone was detected once. J is TRBJ2-5 and V is TRBV4-3; 14 bases align to TRBD2. The J segment lost 5 bases and the V segment lost 0 bases, leaving 5 bases of the junction unmatched. The CDR3 contains 17 residues. Germline V gives CDR1 LGHNA, CDR2 YSLEER. CDR3 protein: CASSQDLRTSGRETQYF. The DNA of the CDR3 is TGCGCCAGCAGCCAAGATCTCCGGACTAGCGGGAGGGAGACCCAGTACTTC.

The V and J genes are TRBV29-1 and TRBJ2-2, with D possibly being TRBD2 (6 bases). CDR1 is SQVTM, CDR2 ANQGSEA, per germline. V gave up 8 bases and J gave up 2 bases, with 12 bases separating them. This CDR3 is built from 13 residues. The CDR3 reads CSTEAGNTGELFF. For the CDR3, the DNA is TGCAGCACTGAAGCGGGTAACACCGGGGAGCTGTTTTTT.